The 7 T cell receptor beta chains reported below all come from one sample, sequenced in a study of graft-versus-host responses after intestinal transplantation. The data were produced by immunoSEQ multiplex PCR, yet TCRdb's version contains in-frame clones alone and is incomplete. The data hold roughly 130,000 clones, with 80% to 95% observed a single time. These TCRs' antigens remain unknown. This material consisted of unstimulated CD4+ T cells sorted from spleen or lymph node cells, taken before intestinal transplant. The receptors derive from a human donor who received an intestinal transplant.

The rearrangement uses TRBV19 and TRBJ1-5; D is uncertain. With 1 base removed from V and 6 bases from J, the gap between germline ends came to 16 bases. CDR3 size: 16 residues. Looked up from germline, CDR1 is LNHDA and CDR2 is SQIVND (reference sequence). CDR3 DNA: TGTGCCAGTAGTATAGTGGGCACCGGGCTTGGTCAGCCCCAGCATTTT. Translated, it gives CASSIVGTGLGQPQHF.

The CDR3 nucleotides read TGTGCCAGCAGCTTAGAGGTAGCGGAGGTCTCCGGGGAGCTGTTTTTT. Amino acid sequence: CASSLEVAEVSGELFF. The chain uses TRBV7-3 and TRBJ2-2, with TRBD2 as a possible D gene (6 bases). The CDR3 spans 16 residues. V gave up 2 bases and J gave up 6 bases, with 16 bases separating them. Germline CDR1 SGHTA, CDR2 FQGTGA.

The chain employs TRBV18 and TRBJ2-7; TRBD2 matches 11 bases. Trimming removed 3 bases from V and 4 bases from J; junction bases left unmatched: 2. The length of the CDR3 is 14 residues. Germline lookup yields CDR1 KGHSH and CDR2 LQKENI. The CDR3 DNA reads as TGTGCCAGCTCACCGGCTAGCGGGAGGTACGAGCAGTACTTC. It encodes CASSPASGRYEQYF. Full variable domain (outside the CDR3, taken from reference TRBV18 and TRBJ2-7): NAGVMQNPRHLVRRRGQEARLRCSPMKGHSHVYWYRQLPEEGLKFMVYLQKENIIDESGMPKERFSAEFPKEGPSILRIQQVVRGDSAAYFCASSPASGRYEQYFGPGTRLTVT.

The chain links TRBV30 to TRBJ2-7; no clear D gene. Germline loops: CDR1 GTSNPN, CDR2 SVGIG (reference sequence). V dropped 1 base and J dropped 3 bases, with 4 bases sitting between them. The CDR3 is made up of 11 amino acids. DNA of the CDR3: TGTGCCTGGAGTGATAGCTACGAGCAGTACTTC. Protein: CAWSDSYEQYF.

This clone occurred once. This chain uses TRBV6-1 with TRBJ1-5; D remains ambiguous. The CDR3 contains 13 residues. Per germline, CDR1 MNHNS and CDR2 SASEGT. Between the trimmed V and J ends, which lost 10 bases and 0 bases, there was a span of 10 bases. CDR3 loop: CATLPGSNQPQHF. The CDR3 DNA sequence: TGTGCCACCCTCCCTGGTAGCAATCAGCCCCAGCATTTT.

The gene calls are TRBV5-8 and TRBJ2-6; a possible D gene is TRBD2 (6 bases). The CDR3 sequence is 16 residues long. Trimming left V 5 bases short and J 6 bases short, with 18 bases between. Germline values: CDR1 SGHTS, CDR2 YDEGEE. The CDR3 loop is CASSQGREAVANVLTF. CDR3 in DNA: TGTGCCAGCAGTCAGGGCAGGGAGGCTGTGGCCAACGTCCTGACTTTC.

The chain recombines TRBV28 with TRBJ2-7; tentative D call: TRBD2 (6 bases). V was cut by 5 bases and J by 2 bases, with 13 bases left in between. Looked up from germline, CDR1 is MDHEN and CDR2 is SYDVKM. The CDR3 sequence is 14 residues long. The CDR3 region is CASSLRDFTYEQYF. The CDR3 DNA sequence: TGTGCCAGCAGTCTTCGGGACTTCACCTACGAGCAGTACTTC.